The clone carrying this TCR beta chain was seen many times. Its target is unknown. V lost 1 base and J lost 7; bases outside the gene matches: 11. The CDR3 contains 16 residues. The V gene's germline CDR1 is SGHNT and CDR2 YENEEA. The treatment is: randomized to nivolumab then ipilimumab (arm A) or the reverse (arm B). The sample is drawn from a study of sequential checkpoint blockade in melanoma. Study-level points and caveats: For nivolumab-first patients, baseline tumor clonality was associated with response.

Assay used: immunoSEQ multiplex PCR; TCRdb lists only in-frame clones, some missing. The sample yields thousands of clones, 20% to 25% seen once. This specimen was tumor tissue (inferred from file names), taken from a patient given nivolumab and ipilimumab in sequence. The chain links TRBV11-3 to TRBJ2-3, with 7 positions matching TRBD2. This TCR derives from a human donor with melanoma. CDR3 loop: CASSLGGLAVTNTQYF. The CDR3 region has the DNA TGTGCCAGCAGCTTAGGAGGGCTAGCGGTTACCAATACGCAGTATTTT.